The 24 T cell receptor beta chains given below trace back to one sample, sequenced in a study of blood T cell repertoires in COVID-19. The assay was immunoSEQ multiplex PCR, and TCRdb's table has in-frame clones only and misses some. The table has 200,000 or so clones, 75% to 90% seen once; the top ten hold 3.3%. Sequences were obtained from peripheral blood. Receptors originate from a man aged 55 to 69 with acute or convalescent COVID-19.

The chain uses TRBV18 and TRBJ1-3; weak D call: TRBD1 (6 bases). The V gene's germline CDR1 is KGHSH and CDR2 LQKENI. The CDR3 loop spans 16 amino acids. V shed 6 bases and J shed 2 bases, with 17 bases lying between them. This chain's CDR3 is CASSEGAAGAGNTIYF. The CDR3, as DNA: TGTGCCAGCTCCGAAGGCGCGGCAGGGGCTGGAAACACCATATATTTT.

The gene calls are TRBV10-2 and TRBJ2-7; 9 bases match TRBD2. The V gene end was trimmed by 8 bases and the J gene end by 2 bases; junction bases not matched to a gene: 7. Germline CDR1 is WSHSY and CDR2 is SAAADI. CDR3 size: 14 residues. The CDR3 DNA reads as TGCGCCAGCGGTCAGGCGGGAGGGCCCTACGAGCAGTACTTC. This codes for CASGQAGGPYEQYF.

This chain joins TRBV4-3 and TRBJ2-1; 13 bases are shared with TRBD2. The germline gives CDR1 LGHNA, CDR2 YSLEER. CDR3 length: 15 residues. V lost 4 bases, J lost 7 bases, and 4 bases stayed unmatched. The CDR3, as DNA: TGCGCCAGCAGCCTAGGACTAGCGGGAGCAAATGAGCAGTTCTTC. Amino acid sequence: CASSLGLAGANEQFF.

The count of this clone is one. The chain is built from TRBV7-2 and TRBJ1-2, with a possible D match to TRBD1 (5 bases). With 4 bases removed from V and 4 bases from J, the gap between germline ends came to 10 bases. The CDR3 has 13 residues. The germline CDR1 and CDR2 sequences are SGHTA and FQGNSA. The CDR3 loop reads CASSSQAPYGYTF. The CDR3 DNA reads as TGTGCCAGCAGCTCACAGGCCCCCTATGGCTACACCTTC.

CDR3 bases: TGTGCCAGCAGCGCCACTAGCGGGAGGACCGGGGAGCTGTTTTTT. Protein product: CASSATSGRTGELFF. The rearrangement uses TRBV9 and TRBJ2-2, with TRBD2 identical over 12 bases. J was trimmed by 5 bases and V by 3 bases; bases with no gene match: 2. Germline loops: CDR1 SGDLS, CDR2 YYNGEE. The CDR3 is 15 amino acids.

CDR3 sequence reads: CASSVAGREYSPDTQYF. The CDR3 DNA sequence: TGTGCCAGCAGCGTAGCTGGGCGGGAGTACTCCCCAGATACGCAGTATTTT. J is TRBJ2-3 and V is TRBV9, with 7 bases matching TRBD2. Per germline, CDR1 SGDLS and CDR2 YYNGEE. Trimming took 0 bases from V and 4 from J; bases not matched to a gene: 11. This CDR3 comprises 17 residues.

The chain couples TRBV7-2 to TRBJ1-3, with 7 bases aligning to TRBD1. V lost 4 bases to trimming and J lost 0 bases; unmatched junction nucleotides: 9. The CDR3 runs to 17 residues. Per the germline V gene, CDR1 is SGHTA and CDR2 is FQGNSA. This CDR3 reads CASSSFNRGLSGNTIYF. CDR3 sequence (DNA): TGTGCCAGCAGCTCCTTCAACAGGGGTCTCTCTGGAAACACCATATATTTT.

The genes are TRBV7-9 and TRBJ2-1; TRBD1 matches at 11 bases. The CDR3 runs to 15 residues. Germline V CDR1 and CDR2: SEHNR, FQNEAQ (reference sequence). V was clipped by 3 bases and J by 7 bases; unmatched bases: 5. The CDR3 loop reads CASSFGTGGENEQFF. CDR3 sequence (DNA): TGTGCCAGCAGCTTCGGGACAGGGGGTGAAAATGAGCAGTTCTTC.

The CDR3 DNA reads TGTGCCAGCAGCTTAGGGGGGCGGACTAGCGGGATAGGAAATGAGCAGTTCTTC. Protein sequence: CASSLGGRTSGIGNEQFF. This chain uses TRBV7-2 with TRBJ2-1; 12 bases agree with TRBD2. Germline V gives CDR1 SGHTA, CDR2 FQGNSA. The CDR3 has 18 residues. Losses at the gene ends were 1 base for V and 7 bases for J; bases not matched to a gene: 11.

This clone was detected a few times. This rearrangement joins TRBV29-1 to TRBJ1-1; D is possibly TRBD1 (5 bases). V shed 5 bases and J shed 3 bases, with 19 bases lying between them. CDR1 and CDR2 from the germline V gene are SQVTM and ANQGSEA. The CDR3 covers 15 residues. As DNA, the CDR3 is TGCAGCGTTCGGCCAGGGATTACGTCGGACACTGAAGCTTTCTTT. Encoded protein: CSVRPGITSDTEAFF.

The rearrangement links TRBV5-6 to TRBJ2-1; TRBD2 agrees at 10 bases. The germline V gene has CDR1 SGHDT and CDR2 YYEEEE. The CDR3 length is 15 residues. V lost 4 bases and J lost 3; bases outside the gene matches: 4. CDR3 in amino acids: CASSRGLAVYNEQFF. The CDR3 nucleotides read TGTGCCAGCAGCCGCGGACTAGCGGTCTACAATGAGCAGTTCTTC.

The J gene is TRBJ1-2, the V gene TRBV27; the D gene is possibly TRBD1 (5 bases). CDR1 and CDR2 from the germline V gene are MNHEY and SMNVEV (reference sequence). CDR3 size: 14 residues. The ends were cut back, 2 bases at V and 8 bases at J, with 15 bases in the middle. CDR3 protein: CASSLRGGASGYTF. CDR3 in DNA: TGTGCCAGCAGTTTACGAGGAGGGGCATCCGGCTACACCTTC.

This chain joins TRBV28 and TRBJ2-7; 9 positions agree with TRBD1. V trimming: 10 bases; J trimming: 4 bases; junction bases outside the gene matches: 11. The germline CDR1 and CDR2 sequences are MDHEN and SYDVKM. The CDR3 runs to 14 residues. The CDR3 reads CAITRDRVNYEQYF. In nucleotides, the CDR3 is TGTGCCATCACCCGGGACAGGGTTAATTACGAGCAGTACTTC.

This clone was recorded at least ten times. The chain has TRBV7-2 and TRBJ2-7, with 11 bases fitting TRBD1. The length of the CDR3 is 15 residues. The germline gives CDR1 SGHTA, CDR2 FQGNSA. After removal of 0 bases from V and 6 bases from J, the junction contained 4 bases not matched to a gene. The CDR3 protein is CASSLAGQGASEQYF. The DNA for the CDR3 is TGTGCCAGCAGCTTAGCAGGACAGGGGGCCTCCGAGCAGTACTTC. Full variable domain (outside the CDR3, taken from reference TRBV7-2 and TRBJ2-7): GAGVSQSPSNKVTEKGKDVELRCDPISGHTALYWYRQSLGQGLEFLIYFQGNSAPDKSGLPSDRFSAERTGGSVSTLTIQRTQQEDSAVYLCASSLAGQGASEQYFGPGTRLTVT.

CDR3 in amino acids: CSASRAHGYTF. The CDR3 coding sequence is TGCAGTGCTTCAAGAGCGCATGGCTACACCTTC. V gene TRBV20-1 combines with J gene TRBJ1-2, with no clear D. Germline lookup yields CDR1 DFQATT and CDR2 SNEGSKA (reference sequence). CDR3 length: 11 residues. With 5 bases removed from V and 6 bases from J, the gap between germline ends came to 10 bases.

V gene TRBV5-1 combines with J gene TRBJ2-2, with TRBD1 as a possible D gene (7 bases). In germline, CDR1 is SGHRS, CDR2 YFSETQ. The length of the CDR3 is 14 residues. Trimming stripped 4 bases from V and 4 bases from J, with 11 bases between. The CDR3 DNA reads as TGCGCCAGCAGCGCGGGGACAGCCACCGGGGAGCTGTTTTTT. Amino acid sequence: CASSAGTATGELFF.

The J gene is TRBJ2-5, the V gene TRBV13; D remains ambiguous. Germline loops: CDR1 PRHDT, CDR2 FYEKMQ (reference sequence). The CDR3 consists of 13 residues. V dropped 11 bases and J dropped 2 bases, with 15 bases sitting between them. The CDR3 region has the DNA TGTGCCCCCCAAATAGTGTCGCAAGAGACCCAGTACTTC. Protein product: CAPQIVSQETQYF.

The V gene is TRBV6-5, the J gene TRBJ2-1, with D tentatively TRBD1 (6 bases). Germline V CDR1 and CDR2: MNHEY, SVGAGI. The V end lost 5 bases, the J end lost 8 bases, and 19 bases lay between the germline ends. This CDR3 region has 15 residues. The CDR3: CASSQGTPVIYEQFF. The CDR3, as DNA: TGTGCCAGCAGTCAGGGGACGCCGGTCATATATGAGCAGTTCTTC.

This sequence joins TRBV29-1 and TRBJ2-1; 12 nucleotides align to TRBD2. This CDR3 comprises 14 residues. V shed 8 bases, J shed 8 bases, and the junction held 10 bases outside the gene matches. Germline CDR1 and CDR2: SQVTM and ANQGSEA. The CDR3 loop is CSHATSGRSDEQFF. CDR3 in DNA: TGCAGCCATGCCACTAGCGGGAGGTCTGATGAGCAGTTCTTC.

J is TRBJ2-2 and V is TRBV5-1; 9 positions match TRBD2. The CDR3 spans 17 residues. CDR1 is SGHRS and CDR2 is YFSETQ in the germline V gene. V was pared by 1 base and J by 4 bases, with 8 bases of the junction left unmatched. The CDR3 loop reads CASSLMETSGTTGELFF. CDR3 in DNA: TGCGCCAGCAGCTTGATGGAGACTAGCGGTACCACCGGGGAGCTGTTTTTT.

The chain couples TRBV6-5 to TRBJ1-1; possibly TRBD1 for D (5 bases). Germline V gene lookup returns CDR1 MNHEY and CDR2 SVGAGI. V was pared by 0 bases and J by 1 base, with 9 bases between. This CDR3 comprises 15 residues. The CDR3 spells CASSYSWGGNTEAFF. The CDR3, as DNA: TGTGCCAGCAGTTACTCGTGGGGGGGGAACACTGAAGCTTTCTTT.

This clone was picked up a small number of times. V is TRBV6-4 and J is TRBJ2-1, with TRBD2 identical over 10 bases. CDR3 length: 16 amino acids. The germline gives CDR1 MRHNA, CDR2 SNTAGT. Trimming removed 4 bases from V and 5 bases from J; junction bases left unmatched: 8. The DNA of the CDR3 is TGTGCCAGCAGTGGACAAGCGGGAGGGCCGGACAATGAGCAGTTCTTC. Protein: CASSGQAGGPDNEQFF.

The chain links TRBV28 to TRBJ1-2, with D perhaps matching TRBD1 (5 bases). The CDR3 consists of 12 residues. Trimming removed 3 bases from V and 7 bases from J, with 9 bases in between. CDR1 and CDR2 (germline): MDHEN, SYDVKM. CDR3 nucleotide sequence: TGTGCCAGCAGTTTCGGGGGTTTTGGCTACACCTTC. Its protein product is CASSFGGFGYTF.

The chain couples TRBV2 to TRBJ2-7, with TRBD2 identical over 7 bases. Losses at the gene ends were 7 bases for V and 5 bases for J; bases not matched to a gene: 11. CDR1 is SNHLY, CDR2 FYNNEI, per germline. This CDR3 contains 14 residues. CDR3 sequence (DNA): TGTGCCAGCACCGTCCGTTGGGGGGGTGACGAGCAGTACTTC. This sequence encodes CASTVRWGGDEQYF. The variable domain in full, with the rest retrieved from reference TRBV2 and TRBJ2-7, is EPEVTQTPSHQVTQMGQEVILRCVPISNHLYFYWYRQILGQKVEFLVSFYNNEISEKSEIFDDQFSVERPDGSNFTLKIRSTKLEDSAMYFCASTVRWGGDEQYFGPGTRLTVT.